Each of the 32 T cell receptor beta chains below was sequenced from the same sample in a study of cytomegalovirus exposure and HLA in healthy donors. The primer mix had 60 Vbeta and 13 Jbeta primers. Assay used: immunoSEQ multiplex PCR; TCRdb lists only in-frame clones, some missing. In the table there are approximately 190,000 clones, more than 65% of which are singletons. What was sequenced was PBMCs. All receptors derive from a man between 45 and 60 years old in good health and CMV-seronegative.

This rearrangement joins TRBV10-3 to TRBJ2-3; maybe TRBD2 (5 bases). The ends were cut back, 8 bases at V and 2 bases at J, with 8 bases in the middle. The CDR3 is 12 amino acids. Germline-derived CDR1 and CDR2 are ENHRY and SYGVKD. The CDR3 is CAISAATDTQYF. CDR3 coding DNA: TGTGCCATCTCAGCGGCCACAGATACGCAGTATTTT.

V and J are TRBV7-9 and TRBJ1-5, with D perhaps TRBD1 (6 bases). The ends were cut back, 1 base at V and 6 bases at J, with 10 bases in the middle. The CDR3 runs 14 residues. In germline, CDR1 is SEHNR, CDR2 FQNEAQ (reference sequence). The CDR3 loop is CASSLDRAGQPQHF. Written as DNA, the CDR3 is TGTGCCAGCAGCTTAGACAGGGCTGGTCAGCCCCAGCATTTT.

This chain connects TRBV2 to TRBJ2-5, with 7 bases matching TRBD2. CDR1 and CDR2 from the germline V gene are SNHLY and FYNNEI. The CDR3 covers 12 residues. The ends lost 7 bases at V and 11 bases at J; junction bases unmatched: 10. CDR3 bases: TGTGCCAGCAATCAGGGAGCGGGGTCACAGTACTTC. Amino acids: CASNQGAGSQYF.

This sequence joins TRBV13 and TRBJ1-2; D not resolved. Germline V gene lookup returns CDR1 PRHDT and CDR2 FYEKMQ (reference sequence). Trimming removed 5 bases from V and 1 base from J, with 8 bases in between. The CDR3 runs to 13 residues. The DNA of the CDR3 is TGTGCCAGCAGCGTCGCAGGTAACTATGGCTACACCTTC. It specifies CASSVAGNYGYTF. The full variable domain, in which reference TRBV13 and TRBJ1-2 provide the parts outside the CDR3, is AAGVIQSPRHLIKEKRETATLKCYPIPRHDTVYWYQQGPGQDPQFLISFYEKMQSDKGSIPDRFSAQQFSDYHSELNMSSLELGDSALYFCASSVAGNYGYTFGSGTRLTVV.

In this sample, this clone turned up once. The chain combines TRBV18 with TRBJ2-7, with 10 bases identical to TRBD1. The CDR3 spans 13 residues. J was trimmed by 6 bases and V by 10 bases; bases with no gene match: 9. Germline V gene lookup returns CDR1 KGHSH and CDR2 LQKENI. CDR3 bases: TGTGCCACCACGGGACAGGGGCAGTCCGAGCAGTACTTC. Translated: CATTGQGQSEQYF.

This chain links TRBV4-3 with TRBJ2-1; 9 bases are a match to TRBD2. Germline-derived CDR1 and CDR2 are LGHNA and YSLEER. This CDR3 has 18 residues. J lost 1 base, V lost 0 bases, and 7 bases had no gene match. The CDR3 nucleotides are TGCGCCAGCAGCCAAGACCTCCTAGCGGGGTTTTCCTACAATGAGCAGTTCTTC. Residues: CASSQDLLAGFSYNEQFF.

This chain uses TRBV5-8 with TRBJ2-2; D is possibly TRBD2 (6 bases). CDR1 is SGHTS, CDR2 YDEGEE, per germline. The CDR3 has 15 amino acids. V shed 0 bases and J shed 6 bases, with 12 bases lying between them. The CDR3 spells CASSLAGTVAGELFF. The CDR3 DNA sequence: TGTGCCAGCAGCTTGGCCGGGACTGTCGCCGGGGAGCTGTTTTTT.

In this sample, this clone turned up once. The chain carries TRBV7-9 and TRBJ2-7; 9 nucleotides line up with TRBD2. The CDR3 sequence is 15 residues long. The ends lost 5 bases at V and 1 base at J; junction bases unmatched: 6. Germline assignment: CDR1 SEHNR and CDR2 FQNEAQ (reference sequence). The CDR3 nucleotides read TGTGCCAGCAGCCCGTGGCGGGGGGGATCCTACGAGCAGTACTTC. Protein sequence: CASSPWRGGSYEQYF.

The chain joins TRBV10-3 to TRBJ1-1; D is unresolved. V lost 3 bases to trimming and J lost 12 bases, with 11 bases between them. There are 11 residues in the CDR3. CDR1 and CDR2 (germline): ENHRY, SYGVKD. The CDR3 loop reads CAISDYSGTFF. The CDR3 DNA reads as TGTGCCATCAGTGACTACAGCGGGACTTTCTTT.

The J gene is TRBJ1-1, the V gene TRBV5-1, with 9 bases matching TRBD1. The CDR3 consists of 16 residues. Germline V CDR1 and CDR2: SGHRS, YFSETQ. V trimming: 6 bases; J trimming: 4 bases; junction bases outside the gene matches: 13. The CDR3 region is CASTITGGSVGTEAFF. For the CDR3, the DNA is TGCGCCAGCACTATCACAGGGGGCTCGGTGGGCACTGAAGCTTTCTTT. Complete variable domain (other parts from reference TRBV5-1 and TRBJ1-1): KAGVTQTPRYLIKTRGQQVTLSCSPISGHRSVSWYQQTPGQGLQFLFEYFSETQRNKGNFPGRFSGRQFSNSRSEMNVSTLELGDSALYLCASTITGGSVGTEAFFGQGTRLTVV.

The rearrangement links TRBV5-6 to TRBJ2-7; TRBD1 aligns across 7 bases. The V gene's germline CDR1 is SGHDT and CDR2 YYEEEE. This CDR3 has 16 residues. V shed 2 bases, J shed 4 bases, and the junction held 12 bases outside the gene matches. The CDR3, as DNA: TGTGCCAGCAGCTTTTTTTCGGAGACAGGGACGTACGAGCAGTACTTC. This gives the protein CASSFFSETGTYEQYF. Drawing the rest from reference TRBV5-6 and TRBJ2-7, the complete variable domain is DAGVTQSPTHLIKTRGQQVTLRCSPKSGHDTVSWYQQALGQGPQFIFQYYEEEERQRGNFPDRFSGHQFPNYSSELNVNALLLGDSALYLCASSFFSETGTYEQYFGPGTRLTVT.

The chain links TRBV30 to TRBJ1-3; possibly TRBD1 for D (5 bases). This CDR3 is 14 amino acids long. Germline V gene sequence: CDR1 GTSNPN, CDR2 SVGIG (reference sequence). V was clipped by 4 bases and J by 0 bases, with 10 bases between them. Here the CDR3 reads CAWTLGLSGNTIYF. CDR3 nucleotides: TGTGCCTGGACTCTGGGGCTCTCTGGAAACACCATATATTTT. The full variable domain, in which reference TRBV30 and TRBJ1-3 provide the parts outside the CDR3, is SQTIHQWPATLVQPVGSPLSLECTVEGTSNPNLYWYRQAAGRGLQLLFYSVGIGQISSEVPQNLSASRPQDRQFILSSKKLLLSDSGFYLCAWTLGLSGNTIYFGEGSWLTVV.

V is TRBV7-8 and J is TRBJ2-2, with 7 bases identical to TRBD1. The CDR3 loop spans 13 amino acids. V was pared by 11 bases and J by 0 bases, with 3 bases of the junction left unmatched. Germline V gene data show CDR1 as SGHVS and CDR2 as FQNEAQ. The CDR3 bases are TGTGCCGCAGGGGGTACGAACACCGGGGAGCTGTTTTTT. Translated, it gives CAAGGTNTGELFF. Full variable domain (missing parts from reference TRBV7-8 and TRBJ2-2): GAGVSQSPRYKVAKRGQDVALRCDPISGHVSLFWYQQALGQGPEFLTYFQNEAQLDKSGLPSDRFFAERPEGSVSTLKIQRTQQEDSAVYLCAAGGTNTGELFFGEGSRLTVL.

The chain recombines TRBV5-6 with TRBJ1-4, with D maybe TRBD1 (5 bases). This CDR3 region has 14 residues. The germline V gene encodes CDR1 SGHDT and CDR2 YYEEEE. The ends were cut back, 1 base at V and 8 bases at J, with 12 bases in the middle. The CDR3 reads CASSLLQGREKLFF. The CDR3 bases are TGTGCCAGCAGCTTGTTGCAGGGCAGAGAAAAACTGTTTTTT. Full variable domain (remainder filled in from reference TRBV5-6 and TRBJ1-4): DAGVTQSPTHLIKTRGQQVTLRCSPKSGHDTVSWYQQALGQGPQFIFQYYEEEERQRGNFPDRFSGHQFPNYSSELNVNALLLGDSALYLCASSLLQGREKLFFGSGTQLSVL.

This clone was counted once. V and J are TRBV6-5 and TRBJ1-4; 8 positions match TRBD1. Germline V CDR1 and CDR2: MNHEY, SVGAGI. The CDR3 sequence is 14 residues long. J was trimmed by 5 bases and V by 5 bases; bases with no gene match: 4. In DNA form, the CDR3 reads TGTGCCAGCAGTCGGGGGACAGGAAATGAAAAACTGTTTTTT. Its translation: CASSRGTGNEKLFF.

On this clone itself: The junction does not match germline at one end; this may be a read error. This rearrangement joins TRBV7-9 to TRBJ1-2; 8 bases map to TRBD1. Germline loops: CDR1 SEHNR, CDR2 FQNEAQ (reference sequence). The length of the CDR3 is 15 residues. The chain's CDR3 is CSSSDWTGTGYGYTF. The CDR3 DNA reads as TGTTCCAGCAGCGACTGGACAGGGACGGGCTATGGCTACACCTTC.

The chain carries TRBV4-3 and TRBJ1-5; possible D gene TRBD1, 5 bases. CDR1 LGHNA and CDR2 YSLEER come from the germline V gene. The V end lost 2 bases, the J end lost 4 bases, and 15 bases lay between the germline ends. This CDR3 has 16 residues. CDR3 protein: CASSQRRDRGNQPQHF. The CDR3 DNA is TGCGCCAGCAGCCAACGCCGGGACCGGGGGAATCAGCCCCAGCATTTT.

CDR3 protein: CSVPTGTF. The CDR3 nucleotides read TGCAGCGTTCCGACAGGCACCTTC. The V gene is TRBV29-1, the J gene TRBJ1-2, with a tentative D call TRBD1 (6 bases). The CDR3 consists of 8 residues. The V end lost 5 bases, the J end lost 13 bases, and 8 bases lay between the germline ends. Germline V gene sequence: CDR1 SQVTM, CDR2 ANQGSEA.

In this sample, this clone turned up a few times. The V gene is TRBV6-5, the J gene TRBJ1-2; 7 nucleotides line up with TRBD1. Germline CDR1 MNHEY, CDR2 SVGAGI. The CDR3 totals 14 residues. J lost 8 bases, V lost 0 bases, and 6 bases had no gene match. The CDR3 bases are TGTGCCAGCAGTTACTCGGCAGGGGGTGAAGGCTACACCTTC. Its protein product is CASSYSAGGEGYTF.

The chain carries TRBV27 and TRBJ1-5; the D gene is possibly TRBD1 (5 bases). There are 15 residues in the CDR3. V lost 5 bases and J lost 2, with 13 bases in between. Germline lookup yields CDR1 MNHEY and CDR2 SMNVEV (reference sequence). The CDR3 nucleotides read TGTGCCAGCAGTGCCCAGGGCTCTCGCAATCAGCCCCAGCATTTT. Amino acid sequence: CASSAQGSRNQPQHF.

The chain joins TRBV7-2 to TRBJ1-1, with D possibly matching TRBD1 (6 bases). Trimming cost V 0 bases and J 4 bases, with 9 bases left between them. This CDR3 comprises 14 residues. Germline V lookup: CDR1 SGHTA, CDR2 FQGNSA. The DNA for the CDR3 is TGTGCCAGCAGCTTAGCGGACAGATCCACTGAAGCTTTCTTT. It yields the protein CASSLADRSTEAFF.

This clone was observed a handful of times. V usage is TRBV19 and J usage is TRBJ2-3, with 8 bases lining up with TRBD2. V was clipped by 4 bases and J by 2 bases; unmatched bases: 8. This CDR3 has 16 amino acids. Germline assignment: CDR1 LNHDA and CDR2 SQIVND (reference sequence). CDR3 bases: TGTGCCAGTAGTAGTGTAGCGGGGATATTCACAGATACGCAGTATTTT. The encoded protein is CASSSVAGIFTDTQYF.

The chain's CDR3 is CASSLGLYNEQFF. The CDR3 DNA sequence: TGCGCCAGCAGCCTGGGCCTATACAATGAGCAGTTCTTC. The chain is built from TRBV5-1 and TRBJ2-1; D is uncertain. Germline V CDR1 and CDR2: SGHRS, YFSETQ. The CDR3 has 13 residues. V lost 4 bases to trimming and J lost 4 bases, with 9 bases between them.

This clone was counted only a few times. The chain is built from TRBV11-2 and TRBJ2-7; 8 bases are a match to TRBD2. Per germline, CDR1 SGHAT and CDR2 FQNNGV. This CDR3 is built from 11 residues. The CDR3 bases are TGTGGAGCGGGGGTGGGGTACGAGCAGTACTTC. Translation gives CGAGVGYEQYF.

The J gene is TRBJ2-7, the V gene TRBV29-1; maybe TRBD1 (5 bases). The CDR3 has 13 residues. Germline V lookup: CDR1 SQVTM, CDR2 ANQGSEA. Trimming took 6 bases from V and 3 from J, leaving 15 bases between them. The DNA for the CDR3 is TGCAGCGTGCGGCGTCAGGGAAGCTACGAGCAGTACTTC. It is translated as CSVRRQGSYEQYF.

V and J are TRBV4-1 and TRBJ2-7; possible D gene TRBD1, 5 bases. The CDR3 sequence is 15 residues long. Looked up from germline, CDR1 is MGHRA and CDR2 is YSYEKL. The V and J ends lost 1 base and 1 base respectively, with 11 bases between them. For the CDR3, the DNA is TGCGCCAGCAGCCAAGCGGCAGGGTCTTCCTACGAGCAGTACTTC. This encodes CASSQAAGSSYEQYF.

There are a few counts of this clone. The rearrangement links TRBV19 to TRBJ1-4; TRBD1 matches at 7 bases. V trimming: 7 bases; J trimming: 5 bases; junction bases outside the gene matches: 10. Germline values: CDR1 LNHDA, CDR2 SQIVND (reference sequence). The CDR3 covers 15 residues. CDR3 region: CASNPRDSDNEKLFF. Written as DNA, the CDR3 is TGTGCCAGTAATCCCCGGGACAGCGACAATGAAAAACTGTTTTTT.

This clone was counted once. This chain links TRBV5-4 with TRBJ2-3; a weak D match, TRBD1 (5 bases). The CDR3 totals 17 residues. Per the germline V gene, CDR1 is SGHNT and CDR2 is YYREEE (reference sequence). The V end was cut by 0 bases, the J end by 4 bases, with 18 bases between. The CDR3 bases are TGTGCCAGCAGCTTGGTAGGGGCCCCTCCGGGCGCAGATACGCAGTATTTT. Its translation: CASSLVGAPPGADTQYF.

V and J are TRBV7-2 and TRBJ1-5; TRBD1 aligns across 9 bases. Germline CDR1 is SGHTA and CDR2 is FQGNSA. J lost 7 bases, V lost 5 bases, and 6 bases had no gene match. The CDR3 loop spans 14 amino acids. The CDR3, as DNA: TGTGCCAGCAGCGTGGACAGGGGTGGGCAGCCCCAGCATTTT. As protein: CASSVDRGGQPQHF.

The gene calls are TRBV2 and TRBJ1-6; maybe TRBD1 (5 bases). The CDR3 has 16 amino acids. The ends were cut back, 4 bases at V and 3 bases at J, with 13 bases in the middle. Looked up from germline, CDR1 is SNHLY and CDR2 is FYNNEI. In DNA form, the CDR3 reads TGTGCCAGCAGTGTCACAGGACCGCTCTATAATTCACCCCTCCACTTT. It translates to CASSVTGPLYNSPLHF.

This chain joins TRBV5-5 and TRBJ2-7; no clear D. The ends were cut back, 1 base at V and 2 bases at J, with 10 bases in the middle. There are 14 residues in the CDR3. The germline CDR1 and CDR2 sequences are SGHKS and YYEKEE (reference sequence). CDR3 protein: CASSLLPQAYEQYF. For the CDR3, the DNA is TGTGCCAGCAGCTTGTTGCCGCAGGCCTACGAGCAGTACTTC.

This chain links TRBV7-8 with TRBJ1-2; 7 bases map to TRBD1. The length of the CDR3 is 16 residues. Germline trimming cut 5 bases from V and 1 base from J; bases unmatched to any gene: 10. In germline, CDR1 is SGHVS, CDR2 FQNEAQ. CDR3 amino acids: CASSPAQGGYNYGYTF. DNA of the CDR3: TGTGCCAGCAGCCCCGCCCAAGGGGGCTATAACTATGGCTACACCTTC.